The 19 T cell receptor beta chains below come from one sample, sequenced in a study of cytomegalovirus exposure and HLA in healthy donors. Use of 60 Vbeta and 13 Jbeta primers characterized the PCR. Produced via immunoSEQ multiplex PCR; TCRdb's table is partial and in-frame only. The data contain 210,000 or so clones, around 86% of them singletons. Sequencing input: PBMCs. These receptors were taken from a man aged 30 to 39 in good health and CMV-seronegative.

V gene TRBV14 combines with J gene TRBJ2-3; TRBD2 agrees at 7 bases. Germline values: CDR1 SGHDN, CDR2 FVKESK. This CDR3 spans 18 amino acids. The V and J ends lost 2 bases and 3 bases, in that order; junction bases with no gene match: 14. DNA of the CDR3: TGTGCCAGCAGCCAAACCTTACCCGCGGGGGATGAAACAGATACGCAGTATTTT. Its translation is CASSQTLPAGDETDTQYF.

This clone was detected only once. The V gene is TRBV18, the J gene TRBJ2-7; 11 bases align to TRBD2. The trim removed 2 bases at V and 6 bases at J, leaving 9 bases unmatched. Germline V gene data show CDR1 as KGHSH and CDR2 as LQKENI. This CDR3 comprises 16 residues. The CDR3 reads CASSPTTSGIGREQYF. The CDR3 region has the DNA TGTGCCAGCTCACCAACGACTAGCGGGATCGGTCGCGAGCAGTACTTC.

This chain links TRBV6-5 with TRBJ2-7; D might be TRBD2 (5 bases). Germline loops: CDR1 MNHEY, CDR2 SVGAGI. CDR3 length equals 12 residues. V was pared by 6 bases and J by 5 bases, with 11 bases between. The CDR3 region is CASSPRDDEQYF. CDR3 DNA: TGTGCCAGCAGCCCCCGGGATGACGAGCAGTACTTC.

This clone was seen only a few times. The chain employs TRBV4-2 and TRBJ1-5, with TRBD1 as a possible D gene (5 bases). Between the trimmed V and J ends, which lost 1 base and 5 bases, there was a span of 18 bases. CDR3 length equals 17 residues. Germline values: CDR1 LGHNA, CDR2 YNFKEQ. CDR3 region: CASSQGRNRDFYQPQHF. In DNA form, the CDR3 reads TGTGCCAGCAGCCAAGGTCGGAACCGGGACTTCTATCAGCCCCAGCATTTT.

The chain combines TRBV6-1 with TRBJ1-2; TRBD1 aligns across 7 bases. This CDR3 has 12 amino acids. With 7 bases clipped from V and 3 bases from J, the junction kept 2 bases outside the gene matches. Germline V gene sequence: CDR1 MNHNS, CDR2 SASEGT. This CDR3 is CASTRGDYGYTF. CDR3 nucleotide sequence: TGTGCCAGCACCAGGGGGGACTATGGCTACACCTTC.

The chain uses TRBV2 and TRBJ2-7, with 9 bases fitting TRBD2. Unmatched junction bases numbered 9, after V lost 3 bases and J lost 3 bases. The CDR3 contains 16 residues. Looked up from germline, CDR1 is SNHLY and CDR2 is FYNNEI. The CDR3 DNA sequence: TGTGCCAGCAGTGACGGGTGGCTAGCGGGAAACTACGAGCAGTACTTC. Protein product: CASSDGWLAGNYEQYF.

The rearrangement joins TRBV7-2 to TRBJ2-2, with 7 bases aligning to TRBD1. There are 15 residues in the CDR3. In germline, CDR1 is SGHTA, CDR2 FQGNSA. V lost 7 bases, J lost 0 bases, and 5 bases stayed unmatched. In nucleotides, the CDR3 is TGTGCCAGCACCACCAGGGGGTCGAACACCGGGGAGCTGTTTTTT. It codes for CASTTRGSNTGELFF.

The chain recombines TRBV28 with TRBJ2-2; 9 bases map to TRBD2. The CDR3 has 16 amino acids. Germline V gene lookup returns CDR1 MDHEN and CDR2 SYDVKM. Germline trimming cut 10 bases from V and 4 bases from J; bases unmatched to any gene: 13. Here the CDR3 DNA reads TGTGCCACAGGGCCCAGCGGGAGGATGGGCACCGGGGAGCTGTTTTTT. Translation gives CATGPSGRMGTGELFF.

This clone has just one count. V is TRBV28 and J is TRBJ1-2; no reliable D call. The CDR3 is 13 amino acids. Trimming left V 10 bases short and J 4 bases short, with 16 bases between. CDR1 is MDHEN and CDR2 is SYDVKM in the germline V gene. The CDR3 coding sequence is TGTGCCATCAAAGCGAGTCTTAGCTATGGCTACACCTTC. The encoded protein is CAIKASLSYGYTF.

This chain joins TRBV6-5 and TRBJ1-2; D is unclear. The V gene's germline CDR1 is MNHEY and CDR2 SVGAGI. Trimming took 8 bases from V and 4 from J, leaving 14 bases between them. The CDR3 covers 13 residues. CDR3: CASGSGRAYGYTF. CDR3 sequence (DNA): TGTGCCAGCGGATCTGGGAGGGCCTATGGCTACACCTTC.

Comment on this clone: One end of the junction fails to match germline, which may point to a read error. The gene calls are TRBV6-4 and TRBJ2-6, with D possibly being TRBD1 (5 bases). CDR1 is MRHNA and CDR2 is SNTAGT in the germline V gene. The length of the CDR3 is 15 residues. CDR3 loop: CASSVESSGANGLTF. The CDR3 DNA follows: TGTGCCAGCAGCGTTGAGAGCTCTGGGGCCAACGGCCTGACTTTC.

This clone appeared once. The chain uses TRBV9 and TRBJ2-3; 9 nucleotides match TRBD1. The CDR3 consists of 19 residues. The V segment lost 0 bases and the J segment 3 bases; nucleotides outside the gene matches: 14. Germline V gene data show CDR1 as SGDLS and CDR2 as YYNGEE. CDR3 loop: CASSVASGQGGRVTDTQYF. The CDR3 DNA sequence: TGTGCCAGCAGCGTAGCGTCGGGACAGGGAGGGAGGGTTACAGATACGCAGTATTTT.

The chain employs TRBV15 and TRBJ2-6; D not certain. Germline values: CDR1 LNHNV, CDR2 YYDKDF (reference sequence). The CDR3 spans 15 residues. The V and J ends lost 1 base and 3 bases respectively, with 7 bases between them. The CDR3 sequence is CATSRAGSGANVLTF. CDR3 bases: TGTGCCACCAGCAGAGCAGGAAGTGGGGCCAACGTCCTGACTTTC.

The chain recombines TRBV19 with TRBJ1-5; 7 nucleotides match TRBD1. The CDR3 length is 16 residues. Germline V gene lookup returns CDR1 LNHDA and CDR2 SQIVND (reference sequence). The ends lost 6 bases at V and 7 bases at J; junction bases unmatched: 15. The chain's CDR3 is CASSLTNRGGWQPQHF. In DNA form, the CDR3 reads TGTGCCAGTAGCCTCACAAACAGGGGTGGATGGCAGCCCCAGCATTTT. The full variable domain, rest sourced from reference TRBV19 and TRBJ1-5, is DGGITQSPKYLFRKEGQNVTLSCEQNLNHDAMYWYRQDPGQGLRLIYYSQIVNDFQKGDIAEGYSVSREKKESFPLTVTSAQKNPTAFYLCASSLTNRGGWQPQHFGDGTRLSIL.

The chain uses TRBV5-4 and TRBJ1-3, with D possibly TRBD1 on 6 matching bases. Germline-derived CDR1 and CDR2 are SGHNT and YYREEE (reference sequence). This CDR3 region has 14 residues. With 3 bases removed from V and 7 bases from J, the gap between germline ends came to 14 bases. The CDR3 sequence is CASSWDIAQNTIYF. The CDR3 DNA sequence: TGTGCCAGCAGCTGGGACATTGCCCAGAACACCATATATTTT.

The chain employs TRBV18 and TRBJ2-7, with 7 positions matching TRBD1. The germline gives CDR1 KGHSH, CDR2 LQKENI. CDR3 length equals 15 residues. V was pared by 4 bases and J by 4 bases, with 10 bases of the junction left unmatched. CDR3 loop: CASSLSGQTIYEQYF. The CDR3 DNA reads TGTGCCAGCTCACTTTCGGGACAGACCATATACGAGCAGTACTTC.

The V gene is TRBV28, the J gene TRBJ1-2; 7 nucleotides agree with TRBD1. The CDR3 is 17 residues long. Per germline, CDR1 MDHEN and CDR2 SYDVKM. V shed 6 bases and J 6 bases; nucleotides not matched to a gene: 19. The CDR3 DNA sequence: TGTGCCAGCAGCCCTTCCGGGACAGCATTTTTAAATAATGGCTACACCTTC. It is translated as CASSPSGTAFLNNGYTF.

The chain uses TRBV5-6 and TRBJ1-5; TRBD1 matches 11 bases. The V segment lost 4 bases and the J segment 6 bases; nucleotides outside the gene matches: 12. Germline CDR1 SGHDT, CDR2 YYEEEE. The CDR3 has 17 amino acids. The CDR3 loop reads CASSRNRDRGSVQPQHF. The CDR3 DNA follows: TGTGCCAGCAGCAGAAACCGGGACAGGGGGTCCGTTCAGCCCCAGCATTTT.

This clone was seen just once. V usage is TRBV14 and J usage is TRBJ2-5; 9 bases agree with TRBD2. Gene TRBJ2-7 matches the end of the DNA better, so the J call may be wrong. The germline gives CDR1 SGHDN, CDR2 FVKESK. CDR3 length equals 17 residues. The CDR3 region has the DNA TGTGCCAGCAGCCAAGATTCGGGGGCGGGAGGGATCTACGAGCAGTACTTC. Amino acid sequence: CASSQDSGAGGIYEQYF.